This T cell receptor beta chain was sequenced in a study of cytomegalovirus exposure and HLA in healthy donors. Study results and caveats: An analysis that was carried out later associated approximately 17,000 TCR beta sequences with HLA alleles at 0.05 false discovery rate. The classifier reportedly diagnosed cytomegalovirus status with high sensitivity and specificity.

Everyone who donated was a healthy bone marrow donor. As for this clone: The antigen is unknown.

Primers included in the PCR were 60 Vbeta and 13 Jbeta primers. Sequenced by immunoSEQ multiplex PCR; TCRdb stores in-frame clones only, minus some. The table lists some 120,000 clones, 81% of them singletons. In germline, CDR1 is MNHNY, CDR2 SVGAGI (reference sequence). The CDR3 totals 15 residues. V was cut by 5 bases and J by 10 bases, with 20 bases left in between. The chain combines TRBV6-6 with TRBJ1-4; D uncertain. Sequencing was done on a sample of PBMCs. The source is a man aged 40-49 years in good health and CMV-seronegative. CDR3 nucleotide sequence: TGTGCCAGCAGTCCCGCCGGGGTCGGCGCGGCAAAACTGTTTTTT. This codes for CASSPAGVGAAKLFF.